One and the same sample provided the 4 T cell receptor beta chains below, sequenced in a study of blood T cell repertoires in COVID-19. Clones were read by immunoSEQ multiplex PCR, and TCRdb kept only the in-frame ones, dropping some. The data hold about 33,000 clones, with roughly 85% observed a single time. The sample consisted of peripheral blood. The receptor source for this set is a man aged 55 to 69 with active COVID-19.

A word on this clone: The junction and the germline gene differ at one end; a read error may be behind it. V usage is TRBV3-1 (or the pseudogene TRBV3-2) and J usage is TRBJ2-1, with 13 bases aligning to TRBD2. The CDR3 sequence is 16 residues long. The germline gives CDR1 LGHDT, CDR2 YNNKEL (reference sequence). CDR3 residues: CASSQGSPRTSGSLVF. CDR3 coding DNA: TGTGCCAGCAGCCAAGGTAGCCCCCGGACTAGCGGGAGTCTCGTCTTC.

CDR3: CASSPLRELYNEQFF. In DNA, the CDR3 is TGTGCCAGCAGCCCGCTGCGGGAGCTCTACAATGAGCAGTTCTTC. The gene calls are TRBV7-9 and TRBJ2-1; TRBD2 matches 7 bases. The length of the CDR3 is 15 residues. V lost 5 bases to trimming and J lost 3 bases; unmatched junction nucleotides: 7. Germline CDR1 is SEHNR and CDR2 is FQNEAQ (reference sequence).

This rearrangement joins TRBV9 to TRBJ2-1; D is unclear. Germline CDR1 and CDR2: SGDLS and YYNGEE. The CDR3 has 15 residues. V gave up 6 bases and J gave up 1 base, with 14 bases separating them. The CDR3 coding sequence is TGTGCCAGCACCAGACTTATCGAATCCTACAATGAGCAGTTCTTC. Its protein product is CASTRLIESYNEQFF.

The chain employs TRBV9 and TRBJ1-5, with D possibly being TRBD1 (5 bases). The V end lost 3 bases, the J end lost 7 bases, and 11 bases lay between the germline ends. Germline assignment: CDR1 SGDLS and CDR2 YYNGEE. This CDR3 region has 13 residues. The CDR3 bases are TGTGCCAGCAGCGAGAGGGGAGGGCAGCCCCAGCATTTT. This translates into CASSERGGQPQHF.